These 2 T cell receptor beta chains came from one sample sequenced in a study of CD8 T cells in ankylosing spondylitis. Each CDR3 protein is one row after TCRdb ran MiXCR on the 5' RACE reads. Altogether almost 45,000 distinct CDR3 sequences are present, 11% being singletons, with the ten largest covering 1.4%. Sequenced input: blood, either unsorted or a sorted T cell fraction (not recorded which). All receptors derive from a male donor with ankylosing spondylitis or in good health (not recorded which).

This clonotype was detected many times. The chain links TRBV7-9 to TRBJ2-3, with D possibly TRBD2 on 5 matching bases. The ends were cut back, 0 bases at V and 15 bases at J, with 7 bases in the middle. There are 10 residues in the CDR3. Germline assignment: CDR1 SEHNR and CDR2 FQNEAQ (reference sequence). The CDR3 sequence is CASSLAGVYF. The CDR3 DNA reads TGTGCCAGCAGCTTAGCGGGAGTTTATTTT.

This clonotype was recorded at least ten times. The chain joins TRBV5-1 to TRBJ2-7; 9 bases map to TRBD2. The CDR3 contains 13 residues. The V gene's germline CDR1 is SGHRS and CDR2 YFSETQ. Germline trimming cut 2 bases from V and 5 bases from J; bases unmatched to any gene: 2. The CDR3 bases are TGCGCCAGCAGCTTAGGCGGGGGGGACGAGCAGTACTTC. Protein: CASSLGGGDEQYF.